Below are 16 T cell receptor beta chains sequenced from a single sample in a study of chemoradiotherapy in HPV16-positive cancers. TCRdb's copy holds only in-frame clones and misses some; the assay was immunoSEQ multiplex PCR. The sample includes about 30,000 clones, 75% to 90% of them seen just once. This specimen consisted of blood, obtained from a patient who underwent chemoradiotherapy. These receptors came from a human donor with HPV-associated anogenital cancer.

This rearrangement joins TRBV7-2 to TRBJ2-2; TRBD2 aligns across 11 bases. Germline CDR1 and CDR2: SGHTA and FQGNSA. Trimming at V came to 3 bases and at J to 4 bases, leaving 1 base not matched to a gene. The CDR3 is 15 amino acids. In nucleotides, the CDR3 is TGTGCCAGCAGCTTTGGACTAGCGGGCACCGGGGAGCTGTTTTTT. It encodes CASSFGLAGTGELFF.

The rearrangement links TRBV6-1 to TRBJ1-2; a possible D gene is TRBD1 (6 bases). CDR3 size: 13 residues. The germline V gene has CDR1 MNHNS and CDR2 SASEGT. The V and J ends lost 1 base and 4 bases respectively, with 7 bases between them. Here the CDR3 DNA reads TGTGCCAGCAGTGAAGGACAGGTCTATGGCTACACCTTC. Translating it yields CASSEGQVYGYTF.

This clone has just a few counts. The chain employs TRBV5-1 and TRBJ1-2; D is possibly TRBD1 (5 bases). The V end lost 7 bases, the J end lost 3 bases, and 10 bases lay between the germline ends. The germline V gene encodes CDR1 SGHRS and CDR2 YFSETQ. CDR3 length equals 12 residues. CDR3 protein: CASRGGDYGYTF. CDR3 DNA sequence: TGCGCCAGCCGGGGGGGTGACTATGGCTACACCTTC.

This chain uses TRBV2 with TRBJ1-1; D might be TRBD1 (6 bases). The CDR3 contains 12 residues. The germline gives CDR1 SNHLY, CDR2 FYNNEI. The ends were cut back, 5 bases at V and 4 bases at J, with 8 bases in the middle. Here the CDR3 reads CASSSGVTEAFF. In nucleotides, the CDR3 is TGTGCCAGCAGTTCAGGGGTCACTGAAGCTTTCTTT.

The CDR3: CASSPRLAGDQETQYF. In DNA form, the CDR3 reads TGTGCCAGCAGCCCCCGACTAGCGGGGGACCAAGAGACCCAGTACTTC. The V call is TRBV11-2, the J call TRBJ2-5; 12 bases agree with TRBD2. V dropped 5 bases and J dropped 0; count of bases not matched to a gene: 4. This CDR3 spans 16 amino acids. Looked up from germline, CDR1 is SGHAT and CDR2 is FQNNGV.

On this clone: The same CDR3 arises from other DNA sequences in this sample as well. The CDR3 DNA follows: TGCAGCGTTGGGGACAGAGCTAGCACAGATACGCAGTATTTT. Its translation is CSVGDRASTDTQYF. This chain uses TRBV29-1 with TRBJ2-3, with TRBD1 matching 7 bases. Germline loops: CDR1 SQVTM, CDR2 ANQGSEA. The CDR3 runs to 14 residues. The junction had 4 bases not matched to a gene; V was cut back by 4 bases and J by 0 bases.

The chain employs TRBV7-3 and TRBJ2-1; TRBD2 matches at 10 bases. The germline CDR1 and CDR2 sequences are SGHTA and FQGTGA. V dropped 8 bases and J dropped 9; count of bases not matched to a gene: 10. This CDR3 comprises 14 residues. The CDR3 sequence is CASRLSGGAGEQFF. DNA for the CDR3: TGTGCCAGCCGACTAAGCGGGGGGGCGGGTGAGCAGTTCTTC. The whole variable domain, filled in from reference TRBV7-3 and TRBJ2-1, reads GAGVSQTPSNKVTEKGKYVELRCDPISGHTALYWYRQSLGQGPEFLIYFQGTGAADDSGLPNDRFFAVRPEGSVSTLKIQRTERGDSAVYLCASRLSGGAGEQFFGPGTRLTVL.

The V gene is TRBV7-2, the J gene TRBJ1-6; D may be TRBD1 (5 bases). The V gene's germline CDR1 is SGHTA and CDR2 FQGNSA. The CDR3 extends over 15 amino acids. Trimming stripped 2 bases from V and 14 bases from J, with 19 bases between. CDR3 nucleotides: TGTGCCAGCAGCTTACGCCAGGGAGACCAGTCGGCCCTCCACTTT. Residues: CASSLRQGDQSALHF.

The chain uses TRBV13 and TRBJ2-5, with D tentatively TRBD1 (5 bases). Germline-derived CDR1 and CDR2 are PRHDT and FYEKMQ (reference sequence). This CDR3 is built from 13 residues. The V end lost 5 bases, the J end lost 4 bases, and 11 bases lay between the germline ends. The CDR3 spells CASSEVRGETQYF. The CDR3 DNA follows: TGTGCCAGCAGCGAAGTTAGGGGAGAGACCCAGTACTTC.

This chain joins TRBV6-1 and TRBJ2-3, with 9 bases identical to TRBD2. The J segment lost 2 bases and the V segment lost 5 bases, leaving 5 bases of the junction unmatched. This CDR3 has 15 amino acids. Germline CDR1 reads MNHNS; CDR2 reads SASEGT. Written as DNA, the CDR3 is TGTGCCAGCAGTCCCGGGACTAGCTCCACAGATACGCAGTATTTT. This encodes CASSPGTSSTDTQYF.

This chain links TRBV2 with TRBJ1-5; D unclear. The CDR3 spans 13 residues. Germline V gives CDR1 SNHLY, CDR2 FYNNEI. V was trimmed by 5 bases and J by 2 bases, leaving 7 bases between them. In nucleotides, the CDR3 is TGTGCCAGCAGTACGGACGGCAATCAGCCCCAGCATTTT. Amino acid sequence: CASSTDGNQPQHF.

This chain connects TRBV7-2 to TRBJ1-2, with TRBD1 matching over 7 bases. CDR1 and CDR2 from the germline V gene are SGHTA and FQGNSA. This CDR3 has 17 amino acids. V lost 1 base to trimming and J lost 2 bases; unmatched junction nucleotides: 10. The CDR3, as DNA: TGTGCCAGCAGCTTAGGAGGGGGCCGAACGAAGAACTATGGCTACACCTTC. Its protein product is CASSLGGGRTKNYGYTF.

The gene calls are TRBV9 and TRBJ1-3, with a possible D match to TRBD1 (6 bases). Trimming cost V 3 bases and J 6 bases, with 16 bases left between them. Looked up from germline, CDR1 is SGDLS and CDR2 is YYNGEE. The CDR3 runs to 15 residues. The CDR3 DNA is TGTGCCAGCAGCGCGGGGACAAGGGTTGAAAACACCATATATTTT. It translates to CASSAGTRVENTIYF.

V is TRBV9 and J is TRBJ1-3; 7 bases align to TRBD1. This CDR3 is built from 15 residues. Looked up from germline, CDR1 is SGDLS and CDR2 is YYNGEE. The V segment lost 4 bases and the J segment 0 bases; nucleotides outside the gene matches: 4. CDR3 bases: TGTGCCAGCAGCCACGACAGGGCCTCTGGAAACACCATATATTTT. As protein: CASSHDRASGNTIYF.

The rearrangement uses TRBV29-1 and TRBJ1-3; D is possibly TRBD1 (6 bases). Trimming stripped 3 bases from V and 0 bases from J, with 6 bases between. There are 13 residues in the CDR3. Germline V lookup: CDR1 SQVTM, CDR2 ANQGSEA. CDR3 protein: CSVEDSSGNTIYF. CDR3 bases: TGCAGCGTTGAGGACAGCTCTGGAAACACCATATATTTT.

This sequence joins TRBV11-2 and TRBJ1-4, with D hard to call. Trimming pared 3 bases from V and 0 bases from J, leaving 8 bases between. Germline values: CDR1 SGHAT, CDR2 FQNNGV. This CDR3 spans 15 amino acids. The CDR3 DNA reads TGTGCCAGCAGCTTCCGTCCAACAACTAATGAAAAACTGTTTTTT. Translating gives CASSFRPTTNEKLFF. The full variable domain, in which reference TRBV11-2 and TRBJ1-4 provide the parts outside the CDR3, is EAGVAQSPRYKIIEKRQSVAFWCNPISGHATLYWYQQILGQGPKLLIQFQNNGVVDDSQLPKDRFSAERLKGVDSTLKIQPAKLEDSAVYLCASSFRPTTNEKLFFGSGTQLSVL.